A selection of T cell receptor beta chains follows, all from one sample in a study of T-cell memory formation after mild COVID-19. In TCRdb, the 5' RACE reads were re-called with MiXCR into one record per CDR3 protein. In the table there are a few hundred thousand distinct CDR3 sequences, over 8.5% of which are singletons. Sequencing was done on a sample of PBMCs or a T cell subset sorted from them (not recorded which). These receptor sequences come from a man in his late teens or twenties who had mild COVID-19 (a few samples of this study predate the infection). Cell type and time point are not known. CDR3s include the opening cysteine and the closing phenylalanine or tryptophan. The D gene is left open where the match is weak. Expanded clones get a size class; other rows say once, few or many, or leave the size out.

j_call clone_size v_call d_call cdr3_nt cdr3_aa
TRBJ1-5 NA TRBV24-1 NA TGTGCCACCAGTGATTCCAGTTCGGGGCAGCCCCAGCATTTT CATSDSSSGQPQHF
TRBJ2-1 few TRBV18 NA TGTGCCAGCTCCCCCTCGAGAGAGCAGTTCTTC CASSPSREQFF
TRBJ2-1 NA TRBV19 NA TGTGCCAGTAGTACCATAAATGAGCAGTTCTTC CASSTINEQFF
TRBJ2-7 few TRBV5-6 NA TGTGCCAGCAGCCGACAGGGGAGGGACGAGCAGTACTTC CASSRQGRDEQYF
TRBJ1-5 NA TRBV6-1 NA TGTGCCAGCAGTGATTCTTTGGTCGGCAATCAGCCCCAGCATTTT CASSDSLVGNQPQHF
TRBJ1-3 few TRBV12-3/TRBV12-4 NA TGTGCCAGCAGTTTAATCAGCTCTGGAAACACCATATATTTT CASSLISSGNTIYF
TRBJ1-5 NA TRBV27 NA TGTGCCAGCAGTCTTCTTAATCAGCCCCAGCATTTT CASSLLNQPQHF
TRBJ1-6 many TRBV18 NA TGTGCCAGCTCACCAGCGAGCTCCTATAATTCACCCCTCCACTTT CASSPASSYNSPLHF
TRBJ2-5 few TRBV12-3/TRBV12-4 TRBD1 TGTGCCAGCAACCCGACAGGGTTGGAGACCCAGTACTTC CASNPTGLETQYF
TRBJ1-1 NA TRBV7-9 NA TGTGCCAGCCTCCAGGCGAACACTGAAGCTTTCTTT CASLQANTEAFF
TRBJ1-6 few TRBV7-3 NA TGTGCCAGCAGCCCCGCGGGGGATCCACCCCTCCACTTT CASSPAGDPPLHF
TRBJ1-1 few TRBV11-2 NA TGTGCCAGCAGCCTATATACCGGGTTTGGGGGAGAAGCTTTCTTT CASSLYTGFGGEAFF
TRBJ2-5 NA TRBV7-6 NA TGTGCCAGCAGCCCGACAAGGGTTCAAGAGACCCAGTACTTC CASSPTRVQETQYF
TRBJ2-2 few TRBV6-2/TRBV6-3 NA TGTGCCAGCAGTCGTGAGAACAGACATTTTGCGGGGGAGCTGTTTTTT CASSRENRHFAGELFF
TRBJ2-2 few TRBV28 NA TGTGCCAGCAAAACCGGCCAGAACACCGGGGAGCTGTTTTTT CASKTGQNTGELFF
TRBJ1-1 few TRBV6-2/TRBV6-3 NA TGTGCCAGCAGTGCCGGACTGTGGCTGAACACTGAAGCTTTCTTT CASSAGLWLNTEAFF
TRBJ1-1 NA TRBV4-1 NA TGCGCCAGCAGCCAGTACTCGATCGAAAACACTGAAGCTTTCTTT CASSQYSIENTEAFF
TRBJ2-1 NA TRBV7-9 NA TGTGCCAGCAGCTTAGACCTAGCTCTTGAGCAGTTCTTC CASSLDLALEQFF
TRBJ2-5 NA TRBV5-1 TRBD1 TGCGCCAGCAGCTTGGAGGACAGGGTTGAGGAGACCCAGTACTTC CASSLEDRVEETQYF
TRBJ2-2 many TRBV5-5 NA TGTGCCAGCAGCCTCGGGATCTTCACCGGGGAGCTGTTTTTT CASSLGIFTGELFF
TRBJ2-1 few TRBV19 NA TGTGCCAGTCGGATATCCCAGAGAAACAATGAGCAGTTCTTC CASRISQRNNEQFF
TRBJ1-6 many TRBV12-3/TRBV12-4 TRBD1 TGTGCCAGCCGTACCGGGACAGGGGTTAATTCACCCCTCCACTTT CASRTGTGVNSPLHF
TRBJ2-1 NA TRBV12-3/TRBV12-4 TRBD1 TGTGCCAGCAGTTTGGACAGGGTTGCCTACAATGAGCAGTTCTTC CASSLDRVAYNEQFF
TRBJ1-5 few TRBV18 NA TGTGCCAGCTCACCCACCGAGAAACAGCCCCAGCATTTT CASSPTEKQPQHF
TRBJ1-2 few TRBV5-6 TRBD1 TGTGCCAGCAGCTTTGGACAGGGGGCCACGAACAAATATGGCTACACCTTC CASSFGQGATNKYGYTF
TRBJ2-7 NA TRBV19 TRBD1 TGTGCCAGTAGTATTTCGCAGGGGGCGTACGAGCAGTACTTC CASSISQGAYEQYF
TRBJ2-4 few TRBV25-1 TRBD1 TGTGCCACCCAGGGGGATGCCAAAAACATTCAGTACTTC CATQGDAKNIQYF
TRBJ1-6 NA TRBV10-3 TRBD1 TGTGCCATCAGTGAGTCGGGGACAGGGGTTAATTCACCCCTCCACTTT CAISESGTGVNSPLHF
TRBJ1-5 few TRBV7-9 NA TGTGCCAGCAGCTTCGACAGACACAATCAGCCCCAGCATTTT CASSFDRHNQPQHF
TRBJ1-1 few TRBV7-2 NA TGTGCCAGCAGCTTAGTATCAGGGACCAACACTGAAGCTTTCTTT CASSLVSGTNTEAFF
TRBJ2-3 few TRBV20-1 TRBD2 TGCAGTGCTCCCCCGGGGGGGCAAGATACGCAGTATTTT CSAPPGGQDTQYF
TRBJ2-3 few TRBV5-1 TRBD2 TGCGCCAGCAGCTTGGGGTTAGCGGGGGCCACCCTCACAGATACGCAGTATTTT CASSLGLAGATLTDTQYF
TRBJ2-1 many TRBV5-1 NA TGCGCCAGCAGCCCCGGACAGTGGGGGGGTGGTGAGCAGTTCTTC CASSPGQWGGGEQFF
TRBJ2-1 NA TRBV4-2 NA TGTGCCAGCAGCCAAGATAAGGGGGGGTCCTACAATGAGCAGTTCTTC CASSQDKGGSYNEQFF
TRBJ2-3 NA TRBV3-1 NA TGTGCCAGCAGCTTCAGCCTGGGGGTTACGCAGTATTTT CASSFSLGVTQYF
TRBJ2-7 few TRBV6-6 NA TGTGCCAGCAGGCGACTAGTTGGGTCTAACGCCATTGGCGAGCAGTACTTC CASRRLVGSNAIGEQYF
TRBJ2-7 few TRBV7-9 NA TGTGCCAGCAGCCCGACTTCCTCCTACGAGCAGTACTTC CASSPTSSYEQYF
TRBJ2-3 NA TRBV6-6 NA TGTGCCAGCAGTTCCCCTAGCACAGATACGCAGTATTTT CASSSPSTDTQYF
TRBJ2-7 many TRBV20-1 NA TGCAGTGCTCCCCCCTGGGGGCAGGGATCTCGCGAGCAGTACTTC CSAPPWGQGSREQYF
TRBJ1-4 few TRBV4-1 NA TGCGCCAGCAGCCAAGTTCGCAGGGGAATGTTTTTT CASSQVRRGMFF
TRBJ2-3 few TRBV7-2 NA TGTGCCAGCAGCTCGCTAGTGGGAGATACGCAGTATTTT CASSSLVGDTQYF
TRBJ1-4 NA TRBV4-3 NA TGCGCCAGCAGCCAAGAGGGGGGGGAAAAACTGTTTTTT CASSQEGGEKLFF
TRBJ2-5 few TRBV7-2 TRBD1 TGTGCCAGCAGCTCGAGAATTGACAGGGGGGAGACCCAGTACTTC CASSSRIDRGETQYF
TRBJ2-1 NA TRBV7-9 NA TGTGCCAGCAGCTTCGGTCCAGGGGAGCAGTTCTTC CASSFGPGEQFF
TRBJ2-4 few TRBV27 TRBD1 TGTGCCAGCAGTTTAAATATCGACAGGGGGTACATTCAGTACTTC CASSLNIDRGYIQYF
TRBJ2-3 NA TRBV7-9 TRBD2 TGTGCCAGCAGCTCCCTCCGGGGGAGCGGGGGGGCCCGCGATACGCAGTATTTT CASSSLRGSGGARDTQYF
TRBJ1-2 few TRBV2 NA TGTGCCAGCAGTGATCCCCTCCGCAGCTATGGCTACACCTTC CASSDPLRSYGYTF
TRBJ2-5 few TRBV27 NA TGTGCCAGCAGTTTATCGGTTCTAGGCGAGACCCAGTACTTC CASSLSVLGETQYF
TRBJ2-1 few TRBV10-3 TRBD2 TGTGCCATCGGGACTAGCACTAATGATGAGCAGTTCTTC CAIGTSTNDEQFF
TRBJ2-2 NA TRBV15 NA TGTGCCACCAGCAGAGAAGAGGGAACCGGGGAGCTGTTTTTT CATSREEGTGELFF
TRBJ1-2 NA TRBV5-6 TRBD1 TGTGCCAGCACCCTTGGACAGGGGGCACATGGCTACACCTTC CASTLGQGAHGYTF
TRBJ2-3 few TRBV5-1 TRBD2 TGCGCCAGCAGCAGGGTTAGCGGGGGGGCTTGGGTCACAGATACGCAGTATTTT CASSRVSGGAWVTDTQYF
TRBJ1-4 few TRBV12-3/TRBV12-4 TRBD1 TGTGCCAGCAGGCTAGGACAGGCTTCTAATGAAAAACTGTTTTTT CASRLGQASNEKLFF
TRBJ1-1 few TRBV4-3 NA TGCGCCAGCAGCCAAGCGACGGACAGTCTCATGAACACTGAAGCTTTCTTT CASSQATDSLMNTEAFF
TRBJ2-2 few TRBV11-2 NA TGTGCCAGCAGCTTATCGGGGGCATACGGGGAGCTGTTTTTT CASSLSGAYGELFF